This T cell receptor beta chain was recovered during a study of cytomegalovirus exposure and HLA in healthy donors. Donors showed nominal health when sampled, although they likely had unrecorded immune exposures. The PCR contained 60 Vbeta and 13 Jbeta primers. Measured with immunoSEQ multiplex PCR; TCRdb has only the in-frame clones, and not every one. The table has over 150,000 clones, roughly 77% seen once. Sequenced sample: PBMCs. The sequence came from a young man in good health and CMV-seropositive.

This CDR3 is CASQRTGQKHNEQFF. As DNA, the CDR3 is TGCGCCAGCCAGAGAACGGGACAAAAGCACAATGAGCAGTTCTTC. The V and J genes are TRBV5-1 and TRBJ2-1, with a weak D call TRBD1 (6 bases). Deletions cut 7 bases from V and 5 bases from J, with 19 bases between. The CDR3 extends over 15 amino acids. The germline V gene has CDR1 SGHRS and CDR2 YFSETQ.